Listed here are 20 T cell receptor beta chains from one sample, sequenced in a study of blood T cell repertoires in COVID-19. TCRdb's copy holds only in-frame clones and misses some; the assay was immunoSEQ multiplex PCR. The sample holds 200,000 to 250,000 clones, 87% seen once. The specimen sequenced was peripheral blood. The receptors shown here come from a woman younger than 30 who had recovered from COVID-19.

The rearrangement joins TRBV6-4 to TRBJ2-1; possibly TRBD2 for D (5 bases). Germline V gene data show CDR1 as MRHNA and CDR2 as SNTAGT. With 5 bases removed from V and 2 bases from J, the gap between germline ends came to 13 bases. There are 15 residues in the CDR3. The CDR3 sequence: CASSLSGEAYNEQFF. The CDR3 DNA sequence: TGTGCCAGCAGTCTCAGCGGAGAAGCCTACAATGAGCAGTTCTTC.

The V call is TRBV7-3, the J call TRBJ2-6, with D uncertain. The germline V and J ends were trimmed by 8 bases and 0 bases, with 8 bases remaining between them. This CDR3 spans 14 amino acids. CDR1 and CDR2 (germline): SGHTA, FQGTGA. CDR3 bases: TGTGCCAGCGCCGTGAGCTCTGGGGCCAACGTCCTGACTTTC. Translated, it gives CASAVSSGANVLTF.

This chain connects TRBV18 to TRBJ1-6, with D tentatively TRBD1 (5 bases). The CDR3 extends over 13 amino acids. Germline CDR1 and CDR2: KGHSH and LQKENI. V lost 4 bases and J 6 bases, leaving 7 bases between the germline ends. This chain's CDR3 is CASSHDSNSPLHF. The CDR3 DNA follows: TGTGCCAGCTCACATGACAGTAATTCACCCCTCCACTTT.

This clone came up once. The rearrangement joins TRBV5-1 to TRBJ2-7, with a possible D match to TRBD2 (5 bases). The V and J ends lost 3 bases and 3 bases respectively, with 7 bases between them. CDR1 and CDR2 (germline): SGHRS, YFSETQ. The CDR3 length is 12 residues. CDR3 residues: CASSSAGYEQYF. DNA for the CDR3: TGCGCCAGCAGCTCGGCGGGCTACGAGCAGTACTTC. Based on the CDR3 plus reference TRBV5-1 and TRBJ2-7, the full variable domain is KAGVTQTPRYLIKTRGQQVTLSCSPISGHRSVSWYQQTPGQGLQFLFEYFSETQRNKGNFPGRFSGRQFSNSRSEMNVSTLELGDSALYLCASSSAGYEQYFGPGTRLTVT.

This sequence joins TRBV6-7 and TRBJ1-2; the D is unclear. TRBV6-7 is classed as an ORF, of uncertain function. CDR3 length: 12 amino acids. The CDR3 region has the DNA TGTGGCCCCCCCGGGGTGTACTATGGCTACACCTTC. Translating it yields CGPPGVYYGYTF.

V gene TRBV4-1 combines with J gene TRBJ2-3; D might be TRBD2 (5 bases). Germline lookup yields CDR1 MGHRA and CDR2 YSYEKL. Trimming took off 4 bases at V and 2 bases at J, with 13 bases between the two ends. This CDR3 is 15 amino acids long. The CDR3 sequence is CASSLGFGNTDTQYF. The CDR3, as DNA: TGCGCCAGCAGCCTTGGGTTCGGGAACACAGATACGCAGTATTTT.

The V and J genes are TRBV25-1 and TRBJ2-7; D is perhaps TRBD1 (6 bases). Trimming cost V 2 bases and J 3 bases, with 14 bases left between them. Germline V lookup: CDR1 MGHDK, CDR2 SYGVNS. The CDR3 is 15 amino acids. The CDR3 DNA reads TGTGCCAGCAGTGAAAAGGGACACCTAATCTACGAGCAGTACTTC. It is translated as CASSEKGHLIYEQYF.

In DNA form, the CDR3 reads TGTGCCACCAGCAGGAGGACTAGCGGGATCACCGGGGAGCTGTTTTTT. This codes for CATSRRTSGITGELFF. This chain joins TRBV15 and TRBJ2-2, with 12 bases matching TRBD2. Germline-derived CDR1 and CDR2 are LNHNV and YYDKDF (reference sequence). With 3 bases clipped from V and 4 bases from J, the junction kept 3 bases outside the gene matches. The length of the CDR3 is 16 residues.

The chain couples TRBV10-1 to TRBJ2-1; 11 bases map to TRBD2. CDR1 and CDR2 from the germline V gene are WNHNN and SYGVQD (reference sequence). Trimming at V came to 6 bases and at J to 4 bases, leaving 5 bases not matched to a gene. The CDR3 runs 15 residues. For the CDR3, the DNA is TGCGCCAGCAGCGATGGGACTAGCGGATACAATGAGCAGTTCTTC. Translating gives CASSDGTSGYNEQFF.

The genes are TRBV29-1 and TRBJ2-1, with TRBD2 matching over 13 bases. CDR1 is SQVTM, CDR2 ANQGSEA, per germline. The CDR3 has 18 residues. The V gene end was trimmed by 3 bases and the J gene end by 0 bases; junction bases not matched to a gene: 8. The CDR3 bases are TGCAGCGTTGACGGGACTAGCGGGACGTCTAGCTCCTACAATGAGCAGTTCTTC. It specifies CSVDGTSGTSSSYNEQFF.

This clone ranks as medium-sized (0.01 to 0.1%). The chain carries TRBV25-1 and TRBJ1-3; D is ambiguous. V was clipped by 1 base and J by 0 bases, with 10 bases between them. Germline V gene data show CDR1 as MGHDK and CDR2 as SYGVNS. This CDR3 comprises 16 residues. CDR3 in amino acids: CASSESRGSSGNTIYF. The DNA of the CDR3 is TGTGCCAGCAGTGAATCCCGGGGAAGCTCTGGAAACACCATATATTTT.

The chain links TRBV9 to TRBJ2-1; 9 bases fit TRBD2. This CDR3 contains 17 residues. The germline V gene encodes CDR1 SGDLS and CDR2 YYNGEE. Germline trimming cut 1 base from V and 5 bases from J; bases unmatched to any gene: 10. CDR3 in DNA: TGTGCCAGCAGCGTAAACCCCAGCGGGAGGAAGGACAATGAGCAGTTCTTC. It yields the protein CASSVNPSGRKDNEQFF.

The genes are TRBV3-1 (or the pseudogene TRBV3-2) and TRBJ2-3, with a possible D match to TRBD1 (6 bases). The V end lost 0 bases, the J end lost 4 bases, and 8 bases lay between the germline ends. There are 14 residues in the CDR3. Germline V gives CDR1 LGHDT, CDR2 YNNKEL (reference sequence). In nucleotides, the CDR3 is TGTGCCAGCAGCCAAGATCGACAGGCAGATACGCAGTATTTT. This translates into CASSQDRQADTQYF.

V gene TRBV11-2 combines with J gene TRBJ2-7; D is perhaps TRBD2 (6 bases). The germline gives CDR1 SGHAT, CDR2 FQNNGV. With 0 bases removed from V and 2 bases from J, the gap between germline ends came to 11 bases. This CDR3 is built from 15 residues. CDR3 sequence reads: CASSLEGTGAYEQYF. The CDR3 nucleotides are TGTGCCAGCAGCTTAGAAGGGACTGGGGCCTACGAGCAGTACTTC. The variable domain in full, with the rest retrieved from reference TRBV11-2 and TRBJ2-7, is EAGVAQSPRYKIIEKRQSVAFWCNPISGHATLYWYQQILGQGPKLLIQFQNNGVVDDSQLPKDRFSAERLKGVDSTLKIQPAKLEDSAVYLCASSLEGTGAYEQYFGPGTRLTVT.

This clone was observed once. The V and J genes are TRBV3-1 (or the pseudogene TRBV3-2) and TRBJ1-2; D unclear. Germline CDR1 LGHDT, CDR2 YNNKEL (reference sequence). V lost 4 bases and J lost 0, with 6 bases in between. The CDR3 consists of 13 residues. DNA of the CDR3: TGTGCCAGCAGCCGCACAGCTAACTATGGCTACACCTTC. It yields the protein CASSRTANYGYTF.

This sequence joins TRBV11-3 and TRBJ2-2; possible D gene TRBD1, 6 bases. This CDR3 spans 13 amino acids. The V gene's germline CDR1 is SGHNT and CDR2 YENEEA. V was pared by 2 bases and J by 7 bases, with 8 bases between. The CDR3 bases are TGTGCCAGCAGCTTAAACAGGGTCGGGGAGCTGTTTTTT. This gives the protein CASSLNRVGELFF. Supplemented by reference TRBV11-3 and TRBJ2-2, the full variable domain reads EAGVVQSPRYKIIEKKQPVAFWCNPISGHNTLYWYLQNLGQGPELLIRYENEEAVDDSQLPKDRFSAERLKGVDSTLKIQPAELGDSAVYLCASSLNRVGELFFGEGSRLTVL.

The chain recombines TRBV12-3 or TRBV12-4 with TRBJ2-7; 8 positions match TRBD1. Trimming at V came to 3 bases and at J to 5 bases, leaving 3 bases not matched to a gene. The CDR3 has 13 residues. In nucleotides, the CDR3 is TGTGCCAGCAGTTTGACAGGGGACCACGAGCAGTACTTC. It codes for CASSLTGDHEQYF.

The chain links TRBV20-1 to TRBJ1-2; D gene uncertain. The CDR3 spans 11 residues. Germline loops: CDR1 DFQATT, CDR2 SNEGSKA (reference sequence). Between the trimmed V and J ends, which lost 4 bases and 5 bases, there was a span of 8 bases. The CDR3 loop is CSATDGYGYTF. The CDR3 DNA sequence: TGCAGTGCTACAGACGGTTATGGCTACACCTTC.

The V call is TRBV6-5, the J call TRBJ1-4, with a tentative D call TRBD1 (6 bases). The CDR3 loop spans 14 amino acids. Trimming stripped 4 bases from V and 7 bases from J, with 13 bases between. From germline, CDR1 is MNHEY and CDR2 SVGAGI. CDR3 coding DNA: TGTGCCAGCAGTTGGGGACATAAGGGTGAAAAACTGTTTTTT. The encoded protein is CASSWGHKGEKLFF.

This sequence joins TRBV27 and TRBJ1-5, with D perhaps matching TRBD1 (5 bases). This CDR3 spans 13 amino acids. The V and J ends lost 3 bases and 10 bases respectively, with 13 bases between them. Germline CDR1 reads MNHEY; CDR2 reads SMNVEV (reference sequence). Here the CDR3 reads CASSFLSGGPQHF. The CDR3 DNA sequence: TGTGCCAGCAGTTTCCTCAGCGGGGGACCCCAGCATTTT.